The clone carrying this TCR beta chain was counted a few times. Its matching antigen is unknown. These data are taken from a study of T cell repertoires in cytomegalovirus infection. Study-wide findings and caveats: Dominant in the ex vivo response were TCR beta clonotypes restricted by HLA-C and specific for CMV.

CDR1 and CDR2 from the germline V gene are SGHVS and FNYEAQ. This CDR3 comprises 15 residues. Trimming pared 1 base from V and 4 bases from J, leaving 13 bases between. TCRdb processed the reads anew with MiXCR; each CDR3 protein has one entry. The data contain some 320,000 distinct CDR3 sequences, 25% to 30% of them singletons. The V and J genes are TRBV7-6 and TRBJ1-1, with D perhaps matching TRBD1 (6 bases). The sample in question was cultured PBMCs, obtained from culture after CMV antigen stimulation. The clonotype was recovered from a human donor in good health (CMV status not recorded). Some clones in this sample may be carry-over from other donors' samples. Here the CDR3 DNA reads TGTGCCAGCAGCTTAGGACCCGGGACAAGCACTGAAGCTTTCTTT. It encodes CASSLGPGTSTEAFF.